This T cell receptor beta chain was sequenced in a study of blood T cell repertoires in COVID-19. Looking at the study overall: PBMCs, B-cell-depleted T cells, or T cells provided the cDNA or gDNA that made up the material.

Libraries were prepared by immunoSEQ multiplex PCR; TCRdb keeps only in-frame clonotypes and omits some of them. The top ten hold over 7.5% of the sample, which has 170,000 or so clones, 70% to 90% seen once. CDR1 is SGDLS, CDR2 YYNGEE, per germline. The V end was cut by 0 bases, the J end by 4 bases, with 15 bases between. The CDR3 covers 16 residues. The chain has TRBV9 and TRBJ2-3; TRBD1 might be the D (5 bases). The sample taken for sequencing was peripheral blood. The TCR originated in a man aged 50 to 59 with active or convalescent COVID-19. The CDR3 sequence is CASSVAGQGVPDTQYF. In nucleotides, the CDR3 is TGTGCCAGCAGCGTAGCGGGTCAGGGTGTGCCAGATACGCAGTATTTT.